This T cell receptor beta chain came from a study of shared clonotypes between healthy human individuals. Study details: Two women and three men aged 18 to 49 served as donors.

Germline V lookup: CDR1 SGHAT, CDR2 FQNNGV. Unmatched junction bases numbered 6, after V lost 3 bases and J lost 4 bases. The length of the CDR3 is 15 residues. Repertoires were generated with immunoSEQ multiplex PCR, while TCRdb's copy carries only in-frame clones and drops some. The sample contains some 1 million clones, roughly 80% of which appear only once. This TCR was recovered from a man aged 18 to 35 in good health. V and J are TRBV11-2 and TRBJ1-2; the match to TRBD1 covers 9 bases. The specimen sequenced was memory CD4+ T cells sorted from blood. Documented subset: CD45RA-negative fraction. In DNA, the CDR3 is TGTGCCAGCAGCTTGGGACAGGGTCATTTCTATGGCTACACCTTC. It is translated as CASSLGQGHFYGYTF.